The 21 T cell receptor beta chains below were found in one sample sequenced in a study of shared clonotypes between healthy human individuals. Only in-frame clones appear in the TCRdb table, and some are missing; sequencing was by immunoSEQ multiplex PCR. Counted here are about 590,000 clones, roughly 95% occurring once; the ten biggest clones make up approximately 0.1%. The naive CD8 subset, CD45RO-negative cells positively selected for CCR7, excluded terminally differentiated effector memory CD45RA+ cells. Sequencing input: naive CD8+ T cells sorted from blood. The receptors were gathered from a young woman in good health.

This rearrangement joins TRBV19 to TRBJ2-1; no clear D gene. Trimming pared 5 bases from V and 8 bases from J, leaving 10 bases between. The CDR3 consists of 12 residues. Germline V CDR1 and CDR2: LNHDA, SQIVND (reference sequence). CDR3 loop: CASSSIPDEQFF. In nucleotides, the CDR3 is TGTGCCAGTAGTTCTATACCTGATGAGCAGTTCTTC.

This chain uses TRBV5-1 with TRBJ2-7, with a weak D call TRBD1 (5 bases). The CDR3 sequence is 14 residues long. The germline V and J ends were trimmed by 0 bases and 7 bases, with 14 bases remaining between them. From germline, CDR1 is SGHRS and CDR2 YFSETQ. CDR3 nucleotides: TGCGCCAGCAGCTTGGACAGGACAATAGGGGAGCAGTACTTC. It codes for CASSLDRTIGEQYF.

In the case of this clone: Germline is not matched at one junction end, which may reflect a read error. The chain is built from TRBV13 and TRBJ2-1; 7 bases match TRBD2. CDR3 length equals 12 residues. The germline gives CDR1 PRHDT, CDR2 FYEKMQ (reference sequence). The CDR3 nucleotides read TGTGCCAGCAGCCCGCTTTTAGCGGGCAAGATCTTC. It specifies CASSPLLAGKIF. Looking up the rest from reference TRBV13 and TRBJ2-1 gives the full variable domain: AAGVIQSPRHLIKEKRETATLKCYPIPRHDTVYWYQQGPGQDPQFLISFYEKMQSDKGSIPDRFSAQQFSDYHSELNMSSLELGDSALYFCASSPLLAGKIFGPGTRLTVL.

The chain employs TRBV7-6 and TRBJ2-4, with TRBD1 identical over 10 bases. Trimming at V came to 4 bases and at J to 6 bases, leaving 12 bases not matched to a gene. This CDR3 spans 17 amino acids. Germline V CDR1 and CDR2: SGHVS, FNYEAQ. The CDR3 DNA reads as TGTGCCAGCAGCTCCTTCCCTAGCGGACAGGGGGTAAACATTCAGTACTTC. Translating it yields CASSSFPSGQGVNIQYF.

This chain uses TRBV28 with TRBJ1-5; D not resolved. V lost 3 bases and J 4 bases, leaving 16 bases between the germline ends. Germline CDR1 MDHEN, CDR2 SYDVKM. The length of the CDR3 is 16 residues. In DNA, the CDR3 is TGTGCCAGCAGTTTGGCGTTGGGGTTTCTTAATCAGCCCCAGCATTTT. As protein: CASSLALGFLNQPQHF.

The genes are TRBV5-1 and TRBJ2-2, with 13 bases identical to TRBD2. V lost 3 bases and J lost 8; bases outside the gene matches: 4. This CDR3 comprises 15 residues. Germline V lookup: CDR1 SGHRS, CDR2 YFSETQ. Here the CDR3 DNA reads TGCGCCAGCAGCTCCCGACTAGCGGGAGGTGGGGAGCTGTTTTTT. Protein sequence: CASSSRLAGGGELFF.

The table lists this clone with a count of one. This chain links TRBV7-8 with TRBJ2-7, with D possibly being TRBD2 (5 bases). Deletions cut 0 bases from V and 4 bases from J, with 13 bases between. Germline V lookup: CDR1 SGHVS, CDR2 FQNEAQ. The CDR3 sequence is 15 residues long. Written as DNA, the CDR3 is TGTGCCAGCAGCTTAGCGGGAGCCCGCGGGTACGAGCAGTACTTC. It codes for CASSLAGARGYEQYF.

The gene calls are TRBV2 and TRBJ2-5; D is unclear. The CDR3 is 15 residues long. With 6 bases removed from V and 4 bases from J, the gap between germline ends came to 18 bases. Germline V lookup: CDR1 SNHLY, CDR2 FYNNEI. For the CDR3, the DNA is TGTGCCAGCAGAGATATTGGAGTAGTGCGAGAGACCCAGTACTTC. Translating gives CASRDIGVVRETQYF.

The V call is TRBV2, the J call TRBJ2-1; tentatively, D is TRBD1 or TRBD2 (7 bases each). V was cut by 0 bases and J by 0 bases, with 21 bases left in between. Per the germline V gene, CDR1 is SNHLY and CDR2 is FYNNEI. The CDR3 has 20 residues. The CDR3 loop is CASSEAKGRGRGGSYNEQFF. CDR3 sequence (DNA): TGTGCCAGCAGTGAAGCAAAAGGCAGGGGGAGGGGTGGCTCCTACAATGAGCAGTTCTTC.

V is TRBV4-1 and J is TRBJ2-3, with D maybe TRBD1 (6 bases). V was shortened by 3 bases and J by 4 bases, with 23 bases between the two germline ends. The CDR3 totals 18 residues. Per germline, CDR1 MGHRA and CDR2 YSYEKL. The CDR3 region has the DNA TGCGCCAGCAGCCATCTCCTCGGACAGCCTCCCAGCGCAGATACGCAGTATTTT. It is translated as CASSHLLGQPPSADTQYF.

V gene TRBV27 combines with J gene TRBJ2-2; 9 positions match TRBD2. The V and J ends lost 5 bases and 0 bases, in that order; junction bases with no gene match: 4. CDR1 is MNHEY, CDR2 SMNVEV, per germline (reference sequence). This CDR3 has 16 residues. CDR3: CASSPWTSANTGELFF. For the CDR3, the DNA is TGTGCCAGCAGTCCCTGGACTAGCGCGAACACCGGGGAGCTGTTTTTT.

This sequence joins TRBV15 and TRBJ1-1, with 7 positions matching TRBD1. The CDR3 is 17 amino acids. Germline values: CDR1 LNHNV, CDR2 YYDKDF (reference sequence). The trim removed 3 bases at V and 0 bases at J, leaving 10 bases unmatched. CDR3 sequence (DNA): TGTGCCACCAGCAGGAAAGGACAGGTAGTTATGAACACTGAAGCTTTCTTT. Translated, it gives CATSRKGQVVMNTEAFF.

The CDR3 DNA reads as TGCGCCAGCAGCCAAGATCAAGGGGGCCGAAATGAGCAGTTCTTC. It specifies CASSQDQGGRNEQFF. The chain is built from TRBV4-1 and TRBJ2-1, with TRBD1 identical over 7 bases. V dropped 0 bases and J dropped 7; count of bases not matched to a gene: 6. The CDR3 contains 15 residues. Germline CDR1 is MGHRA and CDR2 is YSYEKL.

The chain has TRBV7-9 and TRBJ2-7, with a weak D call TRBD1 (6 bases). Germline values: CDR1 SEHNR, CDR2 FQNEAQ (reference sequence). V lost 3 bases and J 4 bases, leaving 16 bases between the germline ends. This CDR3 comprises 15 residues. The CDR3 DNA reads as TGTGCCAGCAGCTTTTCAGGGGCGTTTCTGTACGAGCAGTACTTC. Protein product: CASSFSGAFLYEQYF.

The DNA of the CDR3 is TGCAGCGTTGAGCCCGGGACGGGGTTTCTCACCTTC. It yields the protein CSVEPGTGFLTF. V is TRBV29-1 and J is TRBJ1-2; weak D call: TRBD1 (5 bases). The CDR3 sequence is 12 residues long. From germline, CDR1 is SQVTM and CDR2 ANQGSEA. The V and J ends lost 3 bases and 13 bases respectively, with 18 bases between them.

The chain recombines TRBV27 with TRBJ2-2; unclear D gene. CDR3 length equals 11 residues. The V and J ends lost 7 bases and 6 bases respectively, with 6 bases between them. Germline CDR1 reads MNHEY; CDR2 reads SMNVEV (reference sequence). The CDR3 region has the DNA TGTGCCAGCAAAGTGGCCGGGGAGCTGTTTTTT. Protein product: CASKVAGELFF.

The chain employs TRBV5-6 and TRBJ2-7; D is possibly TRBD1 (6 bases). From germline, CDR1 is SGHDT and CDR2 YYEEEE. The CDR3 sequence is 12 residues long. Trimming took off 0 bases at V and 7 bases at J, with 8 bases between the two ends. The CDR3 region is CASSLGTVEQYF. The CDR3 nucleotides are TGTGCCAGCAGCTTGGGGACAGTTGAGCAGTACTTC.

The rearrangement links TRBV27 to TRBJ2-7; perhaps TRBD1 as D (7 bases). V was trimmed by 2 bases and J by 2 bases, leaving 13 bases between them. Per germline, CDR1 MNHEY and CDR2 SMNVEV (reference sequence). The CDR3 covers 15 residues. The CDR3 coding sequence is TGTGCCAGCAGTTTAGTAACAGGGGAGGCCTACGAGCAGTACTTC. Amino acid sequence: CASSLVTGEAYEQYF.

This chain uses TRBV28 with TRBJ2-3; D is unresolved. Germline CDR1 MDHEN, CDR2 SYDVKM. V was clipped by 6 bases and J by 0 bases, with 16 bases between them. The CDR3 extends over 16 amino acids. The CDR3: CASRKLDDSSTDTQYF. Here the CDR3 DNA reads TGTGCCAGCAGAAAACTCGACGATTCTAGCACAGATACGCAGTATTTT.

The genes are TRBV6-5 and TRBJ2-7, with D possibly being TRBD1 (6 bases). The CDR3 has 13 amino acids. Germline V CDR1 and CDR2: MNHEY, SVGAGI. Trimming removed 5 bases at V and 3 bases at J, with 11 bases between. CDR3: CASSPWDNYEQYF. The CDR3 nucleotides read TGTGCCAGCAGTCCGTGGGACAACTACGAGCAGTACTTC.

The genes are TRBV5-4 and TRBJ1-4; TRBD1 matches 10 bases. Germline CDR1 is SGHNT and CDR2 is YYREEE (reference sequence). The CDR3 runs 19 residues. With 0 bases clipped from V and 7 bases from J, the junction kept 15 bases outside the gene matches. The CDR3 DNA reads as TGTGCCAGCAGCTTGGACCCCCGGGACAGGGGCCAGATCGGTGAAAAACTGTTTTTT. It translates to CASSLDPRDRGQIGEKLFF.